The clone carrying this T cell receptor beta chain was detected only a few times. Its cognate antigen is unknown. This record comes from a study of early T cells in non-severe SARS-CoV-2 infection. At the level of the study: Unsorted whole-blood RNA was sequenced in bulk, leaving chains unpaired. Study-level findings and limits: Matching with VDJdb favored anti-spike CD8 responses (missing private and CD4 specificities).

CDR1 and CDR2 (germline): DFQATT, SNEGSKA (reference sequence). Trimming removed 1 base at V and 0 bases at J, with 22 bases between. The CDR3 length is 19 residues. Individual cDNA molecules were tagged with unique molecular identifiers, the study reported. A single record per CDR3 protein comes from TCRdb applying MiXCR to the 5' RACE reads. The top ten hold about 1.3% of the sample, which has approximately 57,000 distinct CDR3 sequences, about 12% seen once. Sequenced material: whole blood. The V and J genes are TRBV20-1 and TRBJ2-1; possible D gene TRBD2, 5 bases. The TCR sequence derives from an adult who was a healthcare worker with PCR-confirmed SARS-CoV-2 infection or an uninfected control (not recorded which). The CDR3: CSARAPLVLSGGSYNEQFF. The CDR3, as DNA: TGCAGTGCTAGAGCACCCCTGGTCTTGAGCGGTGGCTCCTACAATGAGCAGTTCTTC.